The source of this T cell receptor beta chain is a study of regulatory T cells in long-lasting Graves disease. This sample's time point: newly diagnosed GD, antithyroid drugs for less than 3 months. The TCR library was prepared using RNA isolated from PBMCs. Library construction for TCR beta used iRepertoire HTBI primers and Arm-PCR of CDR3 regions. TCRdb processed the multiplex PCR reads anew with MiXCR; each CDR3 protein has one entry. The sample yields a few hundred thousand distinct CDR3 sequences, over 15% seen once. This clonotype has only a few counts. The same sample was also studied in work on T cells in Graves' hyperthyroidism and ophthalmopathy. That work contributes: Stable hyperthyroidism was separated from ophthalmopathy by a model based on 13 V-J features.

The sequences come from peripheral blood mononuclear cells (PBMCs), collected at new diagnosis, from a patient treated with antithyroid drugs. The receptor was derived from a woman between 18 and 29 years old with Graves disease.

In DNA form, the CDR3 reads TGCAGCGTTGGGCCGCAGGGTACCACCGGGGAGCTGTTTTTT. Its protein product is CSVGPQGTTGELFF. The rearrangement links TRBV29-1 to TRBJ2-2, with D possibly matching TRBD1 (5 bases). V dropped 4 bases and J dropped 4 bases, with 13 bases sitting between them. This CDR3 has 14 amino acids. Germline assignment: CDR1 SQVTM and CDR2 ANQGSEA.